Listed here are 25 T cell receptor beta chains from one sample, sequenced in a study of T cells after yellow fever vaccination. MiXCR was run by TCRdb on the 5' RACE reads, yielding one entry per CDR3 protein. The sample shows hundreds of thousands of distinct CDR3 sequences, 3.6% of them seen only once. The sequences come from PBMCs, collected on the day of the yellow fever booster vaccination. The receptors were sampled from a young man who received the YFV17D yellow fever vaccine.

This clonotype was counted at least ten times. The genes are TRBV6-6 and TRBJ2-1, with 9 bases fitting TRBD2. The CDR3 is 17 amino acids. Germline assignment: CDR1 MNHNY and CDR2 SVGAGI (reference sequence). The V gene end was trimmed by 0 bases and the J gene end by 4 bases; junction bases not matched to a gene: 7. CDR3 in DNA: TGTGCCAGCAGTTACTCTCCTCCTAGCGGGGTGTACAATGAGCAGTTCTTC. Protein sequence: CASSYSPPSGVYNEQFF.

In this sample, this clonotype turned up many times. V gene TRBV4-1 combines with J gene TRBJ2-7; the D gene is possibly TRBD2 (5 bases). Per the germline V gene, CDR1 is MGHRA and CDR2 is YSYEKL. This CDR3 has 13 residues. Trimming pared 4 bases from V and 0 bases from J, leaving 7 bases between. The CDR3 nucleotides are TGCGCCAGCAGCCCCCGGGACTCCTACGAGCAGTACTTC. Translating gives CASSPRDSYEQYF.

The sample holds many counts of this clonotype. J is TRBJ1-4 and V is TRBV4-2; D unresolved. From germline, CDR1 is LGHNA and CDR2 YNFKEQ. The V end was cut by 0 bases, the J end by 8 bases, with 10 bases between. The CDR3 spans 14 residues. The CDR3 is CASSQDVGGEKLFF. The CDR3 DNA reads TGTGCCAGCAGCCAAGATGTGGGAGGGGAAAAACTGTTTTTT.

There are many counts of this clonotype. V gene TRBV20-1 combines with J gene TRBJ2-3, with 7 positions matching TRBD1. This CDR3 has 11 amino acids. Per germline, CDR1 DFQATT and CDR2 SNEGSKA (reference sequence). The J segment lost 6 bases and the V segment lost 5 bases, leaving 2 bases of the junction unmatched. CDR3: CSADRDDTQYF. In nucleotides, the CDR3 is TGCAGTGCTGACAGGGACGATACGCAGTATTTT.

J is TRBJ1-5 and V is TRBV30; tentatively, D is TRBD1 (6 bases). The ends were cut back, 3 bases at V and 0 bases at J, with 12 bases in the middle. This CDR3 has 15 amino acids. Germline V gene sequence: CDR1 GTSNPN, CDR2 SVGIG (reference sequence). The CDR3 region has the DNA TGTGCCTGGAGCGAAGGGGACACTAGCAATCAGCCCCAGCATTTT. Translated: CAWSEGDTSNQPQHF.

This clonotype has at least ten counts. The chain links TRBV7-3 to TRBJ2-7; D uncertain. The CDR3 sequence is 13 residues long. Trimming took 5 bases from V and 5 from J, leaving 13 bases between them. Looked up from germline, CDR1 is SGHTA and CDR2 is FQGTGA. The CDR3 here is CASSLSREDEQYF. The DNA of the CDR3 is TGTGCCAGCAGCCTAAGCCGTGAGGACGAGCAGTACTTC.

Ten or more counts support this clonotype. The CDR3 DNA follows: TGTGCCTGGAAAGTTAGGGACAGAATATACAATGAGCAGTTCTTC. Its protein product is CAWKVRDRIYNEQFF. The rearrangement joins TRBV30 to TRBJ2-1; 7 nucleotides align to TRBD1. The CDR3 spans 15 residues. Germline values: CDR1 GTSNPN, CDR2 SVGIG (reference sequence). Trimming at V came to 4 bases and at J to 4 bases, leaving 10 bases not matched to a gene.

The chain recombines TRBV14 with TRBJ2-7, with 8 bases fitting TRBD2. V was clipped by 1 base and J by 6 bases; unmatched bases: 8. CDR3 size: 15 residues. Germline loops: CDR1 SGHDN, CDR2 FVKESK. The CDR3 bases are TGTGCCAGCAGCCAAGTTGGCGGGGGGCCCTCCGAGCAGTACGTC. It specifies CASSQVGGGPSEQYV.

The chain combines TRBV4-3 with TRBJ2-5, with TRBD1 identical over 9 bases. This CDR3 spans 15 amino acids. Germline V CDR1 and CDR2: LGHNA, YSLEER. Trimming took 0 bases from V and 3 from J; bases not matched to a gene: 2. As DNA, the CDR3 is TGCGCCAGCAGCCAAGATGGGACAGGGAAAGAGACCCAGTACTTC. It is translated as CASSQDGTGKETQYF.

Only a few counts were recorded for this clonotype. The gene calls are TRBV7-9 and TRBJ2-3, with D possibly matching TRBD2 (6 bases). The CDR3 loop spans 14 amino acids. V lost 5 bases to trimming and J lost 4 bases, with 13 bases between them. Germline V gene lookup returns CDR1 SEHNR and CDR2 FQNEAQ (reference sequence). The CDR3 region is CASSPGWGADTQYF. CDR3 coding DNA: TGTGCCAGCAGCCCCGGTTGGGGGGCAGATACGCAGTATTTT.

The chain joins TRBV18 to TRBJ1-2; TRBD1 might be the D (6 bases). Trimming left V 4 bases short and J 4 bases short, with 13 bases between. Germline-derived CDR1 and CDR2 are KGHSH and LQKENI. This CDR3 is 14 amino acids long. CDR3 nucleotides: TGTGCCAGCTCACAAGGACAGCTTGTCTATGGCTACACCTTC. Translation gives CASSQGQLVYGYTF.

This clonotype came up a few times. V usage is TRBV5-1 and J usage is TRBJ1-4; 9 nucleotides agree with TRBD1. The J segment lost 7 bases and the V segment lost 9 bases, leaving 13 bases of the junction unmatched. Germline values: CDR1 SGHRS, CDR2 YFSETQ. CDR3 size: 15 residues. The CDR3 region has the DNA TGCGCCACCGCGGTAACAGGGGGCGCGTCTGAAAAACTGTTTTTT. This encodes CATAVTGGASEKLFF. Full variable domain (remainder filled in from reference TRBV5-1 and TRBJ1-4): KAGVTQTPRYLIKTRGQQVTLSCSPISGHRSVSWYQQTPGQGLQFLFEYFSETQRNKGNFPGRFSGRQFSNSRSEMNVSTLELGDSALYLCATAVTGGASEKLFFGSGTQLSVL.

The rearrangement joins TRBV24-1 to TRBJ2-3, with 8 bases lining up with TRBD2. With V trimmed by 4 bases and J by 2 bases, 7 bases remained unmatched. This CDR3 is built from 16 residues. Germline loops: CDR1 KGHDR, CDR2 SFDVKD. CDR3: CATSDTRGGPTDTQYF. The CDR3 coding sequence is TGTGCCACCAGTGACACTCGGGGGGGACCCACAGATACGCAGTATTTT.

This clonotype was picked up many times. V gene TRBV5-4 combines with J gene TRBJ2-3; unclear D gene. Germline V gene lookup returns CDR1 SGHNT and CDR2 YYREEE (reference sequence). This CDR3 has 13 residues. V was shortened by 2 bases and J by 6 bases, with 10 bases between the two germline ends. The CDR3 bases are TGTGCCAGCAGCTTACCTCATGAGGATACGCAGTATTTT. Its translation is CASSLPHEDTQYF. Based on the CDR3 plus reference TRBV5-4 and TRBJ2-3, the full variable domain is ETGVTQSPTHLIKTRGQQVTLRCSSQSGHNTVSWYQQALGQGPQFIFQYYREEENGRGNFPPRFSGLQFPNYSSELNVNALELDDSALYLCASSLPHEDTQYFGPGTRLTVL.

This clonotype has ten or more counts. The chain joins TRBV11-2 to TRBJ2-7; D is undetermined. Germline CDR1 is SGHAT and CDR2 is FQNNGV. Deletions cut 8 bases from V and 6 bases from J, with 11 bases between. This CDR3 has 11 residues. The CDR3 DNA is TGTGCCAGCGGCCCCACGGGCGAGCAGTACGTC. Translation: CASGPTGEQYV.

This clonotype came up a few times. The rearrangement joins TRBV5-6 to TRBJ2-2, with D unresolved. This CDR3 contains 16 residues. Trimming cost V 0 bases and J 1 base, with 10 bases left between them. CDR1 and CDR2 from the germline V gene are SGHDT and YYEEEE. The CDR3 reads CASSLDLPQNTGELFF. In DNA form, the CDR3 reads TGTGCCAGCAGCTTGGATCTGCCCCAGAACACCGGGGAGCTGTTTTTT.

The chain employs TRBV30 and TRBJ2-6; D call uncertain. CDR1 GTSNPN and CDR2 SVGIG come from the germline V gene (reference sequence). Trimming removed 4 bases at V and 1 base at J, with 20 bases between. The CDR3 consists of 18 residues. CDR3 in DNA: TGTGCCTGGAATCGGGTGGCAGGCCAATGGTCTGGGGCCAACGTCCTGACTTTC. This codes for CAWNRVAGQWSGANVLTF.

This clonotype was counted many times. The V gene is TRBV7-2, the J gene TRBJ2-5; 7 bases agree with TRBD2. After removal of 5 bases from V and 1 base from J, the junction contained 4 bases not matched to a gene. CDR1 and CDR2 (germline): SGHTA, FQGNSA. The CDR3 has 14 residues. CDR3 bases: TGTGCCAGCAGCGCCCCTAGCGGCCAAGAGACCCAGTACTTC. Amino acids: CASSAPSGQETQYF.

This clonotype was detected many times. The chain links TRBV20-1 to TRBJ2-3; no reliable D call. Germline CDR1 is DFQATT and CDR2 is SNEGSKA (reference sequence). The CDR3 contains 15 residues. V lost 0 bases, J lost 2 bases, and 12 bases lay in between. The CDR3 nucleotides are TGCAGTGCTAGAGATCTCTTGCGGCCCACAGATACGCAGTATTTT. Amino acid sequence: CSARDLLRPTDTQYF.

This clonotype was detected ten times or more. V is TRBV20-1 and J is TRBJ2-3; D gene ambiguous. The CDR3 loop spans 11 amino acids. V lost 3 bases, J lost 6 bases, and 7 bases lay in between. The germline gives CDR1 DFQATT, CDR2 SNEGSKA (reference sequence). The DNA for the CDR3 is TGCAGTGCTAGCTCGACGGATACGCAGTATTTT. Its protein product is CSASSTDTQYF.

This clonotype came up many times. V usage is TRBV5-1 and J usage is TRBJ2-1; the D gene is possibly TRBD2 (7 bases). The germline V gene encodes CDR1 SGHRS and CDR2 YFSETQ. This CDR3 contains 17 residues. The V end lost 0 bases, the J end lost 5 bases, and 18 bases lay between the germline ends. The CDR3 loop is CASSLATGGLADNEQFF. DNA for the CDR3: TGCGCCAGCAGCTTGGCTACGGGGGGCCTAGCGGACAATGAGCAGTTCTTC.

This clonotype was seen a handful of times. The chain recombines TRBV5-1 with TRBJ1-1; unclear D gene. Germline V CDR1 and CDR2: SGHRS, YFSETQ. Trimming took 5 bases from V and 3 from J, leaving 8 bases between them. CDR3 length: 12 residues. CDR3 sequence (DNA): TGCGCCAGCAGGGTCGAGGACACTGAAGCTTTCTTT. It translates to CASRVEDTEAFF.

This clonotype came up many times. V usage is TRBV7-9 and J usage is TRBJ2-2, with 7 bases that match TRBD1. J was trimmed by 6 bases and V by 7 bases; bases with no gene match: 5. The CDR3 contains 13 residues. CDR1 SEHNR and CDR2 FQNEAQ come from the germline V gene (reference sequence). CDR3 in DNA: TGTGCCAGCACCTCAACAGGGGCCGGGGAGCTGTTTTTT. Its translation: CASTSTGAGELFF. Drawing the rest from reference TRBV7-9 and TRBJ2-2, the complete variable domain is DTGVSQNPRHKITKRGQNVTFRCDPISEHNRLYWYRQTLGQGPEFLTYFQNEAQLEKSRLLSDRFSAERPKGSFSTLEIQRTEQGDSAMYLCASTSTGAGELFFGEGSRLTVL.

This clonotype occurred a few times. The rearrangement uses TRBV10-3 and TRBJ2-1; D tentatively reads TRBD1 or TRBD2 (5 bases each). Germline V CDR1 and CDR2: ENHRY, SYGVKD. V dropped 6 bases and J dropped 6 bases, with 15 bases sitting between them. CDR3 length: 14 amino acids. The CDR3 sequence: CAIRPGRDINEQFF. The CDR3 nucleotides are TGTGCCATCAGACCGGGACGGGATATCAATGAGCAGTTCTTC.

This clonotype was observed at least ten times. The chain combines TRBV5-1 with TRBJ2-1, with D uncertain. This CDR3 has 12 residues. Germline CDR1 SGHRS, CDR2 YFSETQ. With 4 bases removed from V and 5 bases from J, the gap between germline ends came to 7 bases. The CDR3 DNA reads TGCGCCAGCAGCGAGAGAGACAATGAGCAGTTCTTC. Translating it yields CASSERDNEQFF.